The subject of this entry is one T cell receptor (beta chain). Its matching antigen is unknown. The sample belongs to a study of identical twins. Study-level findings and limits: Excess sharing between twins was weaker in beta out-of-frame sequences. Memory repertoires lacked the insertion deficit that abundant cord blood beta clonotypes showed.

In every case, the donor was a healthy Caucasian. TCRdb itself ran the 5' RACE reads through MiXCR, one entry per CDR3 protein. The table has a few hundred thousand distinct CDR3 sequences, roughly 9.5% seen once. This CDR3 has 14 amino acids. Separately, the same data were catalogued under a study of yellow fever vaccine responses in identical twins.

The sequence derives from a woman younger than 30 in good health. The sample comprised PBMCs. The V and J genes are TRBV21-1 and TRBJ1-1; the DNA was not compared with TRBD1, the D call given in the table. TRBV21-1 counts as a pseudogene. The CDR3 loop reads CRSRGRQVNTEAFF. CDR3 DNA: TGTCGCTCCAGGGGACGCCAAGTGAACACTGAAGCTTTCTTT.